This TCR beta chain was captured in a study of T cells in Graves' hyperthyroidism and ophthalmopathy. Looking at the study overall: Blood from the periphery was taken at initial diagnosis, before any treatment. Overall study results and limits: Ophthalmopathy was told apart from stable hyperthyroidism by a 13 V-J model.

This clonotype was recorded a few times. Its antigen is not known. Germline CDR1 SGHRS, CDR2 YFSETQ. The CDR3 is made up of 14 amino acids. The ends were cut back, 0 bases at V and 4 bases at J, with 11 bases in the middle. Regions amplified from RNA transcripts were the TCR beta CDR3 regions. First-round RT-PCR targeting the TCR CDR3 was performed with the HTBI primer set. A single record per CDR3 protein comes from TCRdb applying MiXCR to the multiplex PCR reads. The data show about 520,000 distinct CDR3 sequences, around 22% seen once. The sequence came from a young woman with Graves' ophthalmopathy. Sequenced: blood. V gene TRBV5-1 combines with J gene TRBJ2-7; tentative D call: TRBD2 (6 bases). CDR3 nucleotides: TGCGCCAGCAGCTTGGACAAGGAGGGGTACGAGCAGTACTTC. Translated, it gives CASSLDKEGYEQYF.